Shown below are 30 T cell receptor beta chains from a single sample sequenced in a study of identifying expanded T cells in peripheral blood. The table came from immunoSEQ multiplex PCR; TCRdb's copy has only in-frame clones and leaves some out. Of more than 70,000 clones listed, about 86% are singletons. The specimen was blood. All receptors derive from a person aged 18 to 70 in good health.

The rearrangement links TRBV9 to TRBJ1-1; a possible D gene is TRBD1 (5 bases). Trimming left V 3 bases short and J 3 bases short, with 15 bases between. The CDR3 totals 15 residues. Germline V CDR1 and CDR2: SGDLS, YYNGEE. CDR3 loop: CASSAQKGQHTEAFF. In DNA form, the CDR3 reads TGTGCCAGCAGCGCCCAGAAAGGACAACACACTGAAGCTTTCTTT.

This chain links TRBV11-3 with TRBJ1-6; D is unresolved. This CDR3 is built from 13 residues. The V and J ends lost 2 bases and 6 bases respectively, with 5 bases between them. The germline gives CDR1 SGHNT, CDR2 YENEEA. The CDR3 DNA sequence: TGTGCCAGCAGCTTATGGAGTAATTCACCCCTCCACTTT. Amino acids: CASSLWSNSPLHF.

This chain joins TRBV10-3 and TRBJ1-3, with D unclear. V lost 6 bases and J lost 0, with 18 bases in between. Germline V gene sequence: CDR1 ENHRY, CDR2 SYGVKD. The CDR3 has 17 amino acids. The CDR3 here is CAIRPDTLQSSGNTIYF. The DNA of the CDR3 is TGTGCCATCAGACCCGACACCCTCCAGAGCTCTGGAAACACCATATATTTT.

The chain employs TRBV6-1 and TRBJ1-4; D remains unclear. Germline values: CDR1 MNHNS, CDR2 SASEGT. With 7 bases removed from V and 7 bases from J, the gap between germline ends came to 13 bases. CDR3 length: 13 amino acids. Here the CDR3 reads CASTNVFVEKLFF. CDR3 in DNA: TGTGCCAGCACGAACGTCTTTGTTGAAAAACTGTTTTTT.

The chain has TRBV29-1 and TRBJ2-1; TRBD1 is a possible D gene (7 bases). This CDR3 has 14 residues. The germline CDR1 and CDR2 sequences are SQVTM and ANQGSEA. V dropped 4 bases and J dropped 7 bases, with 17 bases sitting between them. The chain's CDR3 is CSVVPGPGGNEQFF. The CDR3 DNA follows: TGCAGCGTTGTCCCTGGTCCAGGGGGGAATGAGCAGTTCTTC.

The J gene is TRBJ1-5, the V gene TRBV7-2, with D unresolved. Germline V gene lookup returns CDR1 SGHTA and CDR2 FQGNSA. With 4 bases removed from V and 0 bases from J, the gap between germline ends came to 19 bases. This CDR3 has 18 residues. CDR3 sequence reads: CASSSEGASIYSNQPQHF. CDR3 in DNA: TGTGCCAGCAGCTCCGAGGGCGCGTCGATCTATAGCAATCAGCCCCAGCATTTT.

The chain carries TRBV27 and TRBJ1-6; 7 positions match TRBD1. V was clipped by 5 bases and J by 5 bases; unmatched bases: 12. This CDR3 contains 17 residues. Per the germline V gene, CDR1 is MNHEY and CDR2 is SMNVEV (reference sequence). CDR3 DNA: TGTGCCAGCAGTCCCGGGTCGACAGGGTCTAATAATTCACCCCTCCACTTT. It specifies CASSPGSTGSNNSPLHF.

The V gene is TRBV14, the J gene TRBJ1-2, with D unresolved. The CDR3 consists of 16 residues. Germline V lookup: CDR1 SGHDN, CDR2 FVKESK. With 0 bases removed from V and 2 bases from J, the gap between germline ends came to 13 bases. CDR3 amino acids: CASSQDRLRGNYGYTF. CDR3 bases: TGTGCCAGCAGCCAAGATAGGTTACGAGGGAACTATGGCTACACCTTC.

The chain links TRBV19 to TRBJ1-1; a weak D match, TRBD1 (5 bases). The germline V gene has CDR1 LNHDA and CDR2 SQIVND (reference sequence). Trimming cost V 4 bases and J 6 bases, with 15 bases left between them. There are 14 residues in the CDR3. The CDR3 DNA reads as TGTGCCAGTAGTACCAGGGTTATGAGGGCTGAAGCTTTCTTT. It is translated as CASSTRVMRAEAFF. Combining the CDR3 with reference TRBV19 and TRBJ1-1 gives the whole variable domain DGGITQSPKYLFRKEGQNVTLSCEQNLNHDAMYWYRQDPGQGLRLIYYSQIVNDFQKGDIAEGYSVSREKKESFPLTVTSAQKNPTAFYLCASSTRVMRAEAFFGQGTRLTVV.

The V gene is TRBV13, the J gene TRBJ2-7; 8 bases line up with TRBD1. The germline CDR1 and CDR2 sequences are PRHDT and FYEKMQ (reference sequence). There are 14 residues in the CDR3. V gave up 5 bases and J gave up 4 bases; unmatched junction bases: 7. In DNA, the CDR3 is TGTGCCAGCAGCCCAGGACAGGGTTTTTACGAGCAGTACTTC. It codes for CASSPGQGFYEQYF.

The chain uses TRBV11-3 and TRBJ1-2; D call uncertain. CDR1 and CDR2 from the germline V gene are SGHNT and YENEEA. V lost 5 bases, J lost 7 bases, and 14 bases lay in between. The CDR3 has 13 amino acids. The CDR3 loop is CASSLGPVGGYTF. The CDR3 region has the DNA TGTGCCAGCAGCCTTGGACCCGTCGGTGGCTACACCTTC.

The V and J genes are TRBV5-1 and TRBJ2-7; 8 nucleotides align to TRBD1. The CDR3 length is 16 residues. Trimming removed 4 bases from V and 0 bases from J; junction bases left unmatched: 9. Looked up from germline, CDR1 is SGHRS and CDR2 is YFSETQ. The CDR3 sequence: CASSRGAGTGSYEQYF. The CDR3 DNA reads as TGCGCCAGCAGCCGGGGAGCCGGGACAGGCTCCTACGAGCAGTACTTC.

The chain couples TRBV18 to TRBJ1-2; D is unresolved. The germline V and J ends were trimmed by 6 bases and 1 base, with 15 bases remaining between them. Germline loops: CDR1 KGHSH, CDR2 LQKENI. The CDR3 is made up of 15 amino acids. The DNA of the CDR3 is TGTGCCAGCTCGTTTGGCACTGTGGGTAACTATGGCTACACCTTC. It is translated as CASSFGTVGNYGYTF.

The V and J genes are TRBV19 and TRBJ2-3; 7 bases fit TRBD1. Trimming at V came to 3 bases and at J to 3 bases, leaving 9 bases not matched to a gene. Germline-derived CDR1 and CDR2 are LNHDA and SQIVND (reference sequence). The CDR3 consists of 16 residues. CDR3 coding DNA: TGTGCCAGTAGTATGTTACAGGGGCGGCGGACAGATACGCAGTATTTT. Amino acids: CASSMLQGRRTDTQYF. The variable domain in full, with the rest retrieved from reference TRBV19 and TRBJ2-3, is DGGITQSPKYLFRKEGQNVTLSCEQNLNHDAMYWYRQDPGQGLRLIYYSQIVNDFQKGDIAEGYSVSREKKESFPLTVTSAQKNPTAFYLCASSMLQGRRTDTQYFGPGTRLTVL.

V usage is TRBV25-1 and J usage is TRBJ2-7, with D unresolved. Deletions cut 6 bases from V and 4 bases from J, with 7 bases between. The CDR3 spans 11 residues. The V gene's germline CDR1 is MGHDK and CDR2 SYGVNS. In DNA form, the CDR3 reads TGTGCCAGCAGGGCCGGGTACGAGCAGTACTTC. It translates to CASRAGYEQYF.

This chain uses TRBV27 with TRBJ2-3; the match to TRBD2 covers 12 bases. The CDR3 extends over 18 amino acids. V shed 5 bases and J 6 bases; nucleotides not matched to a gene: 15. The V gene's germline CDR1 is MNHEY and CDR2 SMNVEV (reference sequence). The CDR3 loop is CASSLSTSGGVGEDTQYF. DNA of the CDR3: TGTGCCAGCAGTCTGTCGACTAGCGGGGGAGTTGGTGAGGATACGCAGTATTTT.

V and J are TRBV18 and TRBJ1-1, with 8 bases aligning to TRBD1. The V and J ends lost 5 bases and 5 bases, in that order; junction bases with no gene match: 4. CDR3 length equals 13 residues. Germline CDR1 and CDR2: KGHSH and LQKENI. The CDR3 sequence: CASSAQGGTEAFF. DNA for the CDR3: TGTGCCAGCTCAGCACAGGGGGGGACTGAAGCTTTCTTT.

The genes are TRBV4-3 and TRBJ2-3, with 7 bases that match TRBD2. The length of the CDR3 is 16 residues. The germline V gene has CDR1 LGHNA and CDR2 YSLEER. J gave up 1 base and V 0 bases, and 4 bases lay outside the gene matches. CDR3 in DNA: TGCGCCAGCAGCCAAGATCGGCTAGCGGGCACAGATACGCAGTATTTT. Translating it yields CASSQDRLAGTDTQYF.

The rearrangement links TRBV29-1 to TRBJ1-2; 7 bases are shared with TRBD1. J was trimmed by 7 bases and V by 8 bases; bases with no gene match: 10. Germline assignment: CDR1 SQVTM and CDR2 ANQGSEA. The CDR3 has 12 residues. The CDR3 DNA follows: TGCAGCATCTCCGACAGGGTCGGTGGCTACACCTTC. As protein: CSISDRVGGYTF.

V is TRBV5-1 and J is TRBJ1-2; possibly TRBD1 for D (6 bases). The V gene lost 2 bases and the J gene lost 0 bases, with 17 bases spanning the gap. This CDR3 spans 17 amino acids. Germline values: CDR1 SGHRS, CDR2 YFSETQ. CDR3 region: CASSFHLNREANYGYTF. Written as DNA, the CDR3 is TGCGCCAGCAGCTTCCATCTAAACAGGGAAGCTAACTATGGCTACACCTTC.

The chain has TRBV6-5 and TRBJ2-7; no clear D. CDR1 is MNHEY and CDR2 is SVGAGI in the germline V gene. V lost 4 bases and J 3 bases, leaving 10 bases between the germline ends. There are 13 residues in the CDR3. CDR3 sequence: CASSLVLDYEQYF. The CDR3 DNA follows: TGTGCCAGCAGTTTGGTCCTTGACTACGAGCAGTACTTC.

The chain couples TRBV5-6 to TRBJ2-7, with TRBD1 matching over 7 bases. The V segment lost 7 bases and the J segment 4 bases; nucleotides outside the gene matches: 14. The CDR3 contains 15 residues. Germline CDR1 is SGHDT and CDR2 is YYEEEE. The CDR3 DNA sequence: TGTGCCAGCCGACTACCGGGACAGAGGTCTTACGAGCAGTACTTC. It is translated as CASRLPGQRSYEQYF.

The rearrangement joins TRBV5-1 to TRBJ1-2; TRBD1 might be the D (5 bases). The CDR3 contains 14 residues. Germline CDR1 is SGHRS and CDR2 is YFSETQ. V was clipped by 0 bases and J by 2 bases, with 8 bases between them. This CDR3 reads CASSLGAGNYGYTF. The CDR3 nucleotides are TGCGCCAGCAGCTTGGGGGCAGGGAACTATGGCTACACCTTC.

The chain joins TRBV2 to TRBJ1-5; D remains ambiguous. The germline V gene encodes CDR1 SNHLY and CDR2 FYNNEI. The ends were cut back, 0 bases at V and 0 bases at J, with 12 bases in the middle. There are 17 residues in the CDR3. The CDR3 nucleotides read TGTGCCAGCAGTGAAGCGGCAAATATTTATAGCAATCAGCCCCAGCATTTT. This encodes CASSEAANIYSNQPQHF.

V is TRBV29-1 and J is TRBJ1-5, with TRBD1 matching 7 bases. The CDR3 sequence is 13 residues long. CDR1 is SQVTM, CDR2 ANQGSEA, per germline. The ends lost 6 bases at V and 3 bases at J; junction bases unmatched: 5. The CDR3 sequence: CSVVTGINQPQHF. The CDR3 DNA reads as TGCAGCGTGGTGACAGGGATCAATCAGCCCCAGCATTTT.

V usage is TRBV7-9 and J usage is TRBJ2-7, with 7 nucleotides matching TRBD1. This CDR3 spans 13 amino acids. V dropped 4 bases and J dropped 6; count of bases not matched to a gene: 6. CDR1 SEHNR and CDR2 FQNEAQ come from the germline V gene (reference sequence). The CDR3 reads CASSSTGLLEQYF. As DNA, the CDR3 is TGTGCCAGCAGCTCGACAGGGTTGCTCGAGCAGTACTTC.

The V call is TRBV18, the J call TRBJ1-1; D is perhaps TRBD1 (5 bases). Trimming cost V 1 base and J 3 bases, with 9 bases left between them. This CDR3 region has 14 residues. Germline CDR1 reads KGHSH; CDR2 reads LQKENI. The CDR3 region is CASSPRGKDTEAFF. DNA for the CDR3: TGTGCCAGCTCACCACGGGGGAAAGACACTGAAGCTTTCTTT.

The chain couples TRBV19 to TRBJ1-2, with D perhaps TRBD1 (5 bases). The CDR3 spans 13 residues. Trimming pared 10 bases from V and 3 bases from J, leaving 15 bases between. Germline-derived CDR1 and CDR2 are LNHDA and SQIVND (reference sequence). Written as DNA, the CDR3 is TGTGCCACCAACTCCGGGACCGACTATGGCTACACCTTC. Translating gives CATNSGTDYGYTF.

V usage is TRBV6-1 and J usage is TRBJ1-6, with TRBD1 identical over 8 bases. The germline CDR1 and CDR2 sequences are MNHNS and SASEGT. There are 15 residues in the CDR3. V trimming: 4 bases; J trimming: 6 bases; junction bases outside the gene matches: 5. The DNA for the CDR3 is TGTGCCAGCAGTGCTCCCGACAGGGGTAATTCACCCCTCCACTTT. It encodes CASSAPDRGNSPLHF.

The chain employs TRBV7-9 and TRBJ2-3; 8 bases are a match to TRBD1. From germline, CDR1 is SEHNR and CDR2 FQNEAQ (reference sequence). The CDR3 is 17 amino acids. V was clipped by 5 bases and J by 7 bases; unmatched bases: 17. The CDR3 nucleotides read TGTGCCAGCAGCCACGAATCCCGGAGACAGGGGAGGTATACGCAGTATTTT. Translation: CASSHESRRQGRYTQYF.